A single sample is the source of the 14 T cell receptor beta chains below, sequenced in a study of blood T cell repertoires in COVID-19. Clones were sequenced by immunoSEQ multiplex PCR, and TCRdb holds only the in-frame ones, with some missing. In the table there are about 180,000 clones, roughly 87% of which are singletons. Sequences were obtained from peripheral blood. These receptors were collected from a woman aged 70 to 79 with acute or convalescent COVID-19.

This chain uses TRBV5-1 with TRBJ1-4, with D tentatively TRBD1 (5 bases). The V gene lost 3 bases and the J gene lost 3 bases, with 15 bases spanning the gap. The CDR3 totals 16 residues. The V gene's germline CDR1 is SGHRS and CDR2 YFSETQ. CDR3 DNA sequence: TGCGCCAGCAGCTCGCAGCCAGGGCATTCTAATGAAAAACTGTTTTTT. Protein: CASSSQPGHSNEKLFF. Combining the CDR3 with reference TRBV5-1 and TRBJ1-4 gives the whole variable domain KAGVTQTPRYLIKTRGQQVTLSCSPISGHRSVSWYQQTPGQGLQFLFEYFSETQRNKGNFPGRFSGRQFSNSRSEMNVSTLELGDSALYLCASSSQPGHSNEKLFFGSGTQLSVL.

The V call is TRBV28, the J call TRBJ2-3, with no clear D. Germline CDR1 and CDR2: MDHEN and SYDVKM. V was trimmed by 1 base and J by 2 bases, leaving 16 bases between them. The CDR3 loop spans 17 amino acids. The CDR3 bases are TGTGCCAGCAGTTTATTAGGAGACGCGCCCAACACAGATACGCAGTATTTT. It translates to CASSLLGDAPNTDTQYF.

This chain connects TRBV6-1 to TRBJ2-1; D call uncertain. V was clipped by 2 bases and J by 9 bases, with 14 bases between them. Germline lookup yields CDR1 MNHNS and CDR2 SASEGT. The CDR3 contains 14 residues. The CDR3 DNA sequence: TGTGCCAGCAGTGAATTCCTAGTATTCGCTGAGCAGTTCTTC. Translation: CASSEFLVFAEQFF.

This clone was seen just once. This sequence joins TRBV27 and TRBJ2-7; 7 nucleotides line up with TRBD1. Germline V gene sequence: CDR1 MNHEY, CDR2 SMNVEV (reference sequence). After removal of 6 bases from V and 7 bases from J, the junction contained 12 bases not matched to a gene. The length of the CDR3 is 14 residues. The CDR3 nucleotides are TGTGCCAGCAGCCGGGACAGAGGATTCGGTGAGCAGTACTTC. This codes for CASSRDRGFGEQYF.

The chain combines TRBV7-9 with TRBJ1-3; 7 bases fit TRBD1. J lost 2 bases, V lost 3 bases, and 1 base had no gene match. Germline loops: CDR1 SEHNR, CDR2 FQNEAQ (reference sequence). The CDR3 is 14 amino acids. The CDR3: CASSFQGAGNTIYF. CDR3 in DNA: TGTGCCAGCAGCTTTCAGGGGGCTGGAAACACCATATATTTT.

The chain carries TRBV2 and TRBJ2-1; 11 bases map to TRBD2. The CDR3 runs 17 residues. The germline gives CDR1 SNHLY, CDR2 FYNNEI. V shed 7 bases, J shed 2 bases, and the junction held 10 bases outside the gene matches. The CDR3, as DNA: TGTGCCAGCATCGAGAGCCCTAGCGGGGGGACCTACAATGAGCAGTTCTTC. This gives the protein CASIESPSGGTYNEQFF.

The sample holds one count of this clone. The CDR3 sequence is CASSYSTLPSGESTDTQYF. The CDR3 DNA sequence: TGTGCCAGCAGTTACTCGACCCTTCCTAGCGGTGAGAGCACAGATACGCAGTATTTT. The chain links TRBV6-2 or TRBV6-3 to TRBJ2-3, with 7 bases lining up with TRBD2. The germline CDR1 and CDR2 sequences are MNHEY and SVGEGT. This CDR3 has 19 amino acids. J lost 0 bases, V lost 0 bases, and 12 bases had no gene match.

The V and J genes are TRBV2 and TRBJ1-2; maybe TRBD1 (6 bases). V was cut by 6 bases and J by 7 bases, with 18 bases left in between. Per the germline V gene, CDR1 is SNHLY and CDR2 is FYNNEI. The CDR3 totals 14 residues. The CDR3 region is CASSKRQVLVGYTF. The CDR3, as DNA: TGTGCCAGCAGCAAGAGACAGGTCTTGGTTGGCTACACCTTC.

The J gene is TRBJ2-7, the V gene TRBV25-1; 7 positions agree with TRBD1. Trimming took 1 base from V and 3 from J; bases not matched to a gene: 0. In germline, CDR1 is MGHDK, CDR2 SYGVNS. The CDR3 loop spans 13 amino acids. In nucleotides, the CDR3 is TGTGCCAGCAGTGAATGGGACAGCTACGAGCAGTACTTC. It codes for CASSEWDSYEQYF.

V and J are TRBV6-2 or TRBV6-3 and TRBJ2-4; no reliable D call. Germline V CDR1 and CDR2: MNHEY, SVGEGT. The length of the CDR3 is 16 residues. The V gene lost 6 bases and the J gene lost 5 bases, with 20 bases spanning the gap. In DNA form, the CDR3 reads TGTGCCAGCAGCCCTCAATTCGACACCGCCGAAAACATTCAGTACTTC. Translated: CASSPQFDTAENIQYF.

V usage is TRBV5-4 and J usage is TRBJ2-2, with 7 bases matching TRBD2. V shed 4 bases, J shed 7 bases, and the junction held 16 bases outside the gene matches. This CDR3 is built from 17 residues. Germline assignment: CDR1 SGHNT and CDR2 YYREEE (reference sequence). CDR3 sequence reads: CASSRRGGGGPFGELFF. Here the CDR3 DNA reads TGTGCCAGCAGCCGCCGAGGTGGGGGAGGGCCTTTCGGGGAGCTGTTTTTT.

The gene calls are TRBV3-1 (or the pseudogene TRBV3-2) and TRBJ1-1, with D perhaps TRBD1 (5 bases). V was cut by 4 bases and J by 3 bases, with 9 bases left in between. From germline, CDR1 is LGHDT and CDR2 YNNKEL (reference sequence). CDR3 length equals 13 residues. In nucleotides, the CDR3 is TGTGCCAGCAGCCTCGGAGGGGACACTGAAGCTTTCTTT. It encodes CASSLGGDTEAFF.

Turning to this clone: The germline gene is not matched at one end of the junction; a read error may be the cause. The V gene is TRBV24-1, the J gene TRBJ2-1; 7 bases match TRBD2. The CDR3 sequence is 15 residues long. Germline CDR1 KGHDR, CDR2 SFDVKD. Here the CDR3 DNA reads TGTGCCAGCAGTGATGGGGGAGGGCCCCACAATGAGCAGTTCTTC. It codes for CASSDGGGPHNEQFF.

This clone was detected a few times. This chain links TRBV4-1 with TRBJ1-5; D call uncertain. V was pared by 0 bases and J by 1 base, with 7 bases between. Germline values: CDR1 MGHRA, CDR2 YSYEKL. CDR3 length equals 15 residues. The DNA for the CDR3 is TGCGCCAGCAGCCAAGATTCTTTGAGCAATCAGCCCCAGCATTTT. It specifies CASSQDSLSNQPQHF.